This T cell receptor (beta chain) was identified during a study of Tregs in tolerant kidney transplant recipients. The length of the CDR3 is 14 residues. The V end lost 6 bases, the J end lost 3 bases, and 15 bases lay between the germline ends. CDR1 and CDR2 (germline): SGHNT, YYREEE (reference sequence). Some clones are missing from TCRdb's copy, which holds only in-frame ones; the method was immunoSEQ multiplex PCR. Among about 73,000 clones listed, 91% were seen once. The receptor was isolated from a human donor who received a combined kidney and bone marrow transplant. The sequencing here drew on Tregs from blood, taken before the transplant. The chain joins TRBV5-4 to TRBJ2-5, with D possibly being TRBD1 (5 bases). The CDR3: CASTPNGAKETQYF. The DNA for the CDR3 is TGTGCCAGCACCCCGAATGGGGCAAAAGAGACCCAGTACTTC.